This T cell receptor beta chain was observed in a study of T cell responses to AZD1222 COVID-19 vaccine. Study-wide background: It was second doses at about 4 or about 12 weeks that were pooled. Study-wide results and limits: Spike-wide coverage was observed for vaccine-associated CD4 TCRs, with dominant responses at 160-218 and 743-854. Sampling that yielded the repertoires occurred only after the peak T cell response.

The CDR3 sequence is 15 residues long. Trimming removed 4 bases at V and 2 bases at J, with 14 bases between. Germline-derived CDR1 and CDR2 are MNHEY and SVGAGI. This clone was found once. Its antigen is unidentified. The method was immunoSEQ multiplex PCR; TCRdb's version includes in-frame clones alone and lacks a portion of them. Of 70,000 to 85,000 clones listed, around four fifths are singletons. This sequence was found in an adult in good health. The chain couples TRBV6-5 to TRBJ2-5; D gene uncertain. The starting material was peripheral blood, obtained on day 0 of AZD1222 vaccination. The CDR3 sequence: CASSLGSRSQETQYF. In DNA, the CDR3 is TGTGCCAGCAGTTTGGGTTCTAGGTCACAAGAGACCCAGTACTTC.